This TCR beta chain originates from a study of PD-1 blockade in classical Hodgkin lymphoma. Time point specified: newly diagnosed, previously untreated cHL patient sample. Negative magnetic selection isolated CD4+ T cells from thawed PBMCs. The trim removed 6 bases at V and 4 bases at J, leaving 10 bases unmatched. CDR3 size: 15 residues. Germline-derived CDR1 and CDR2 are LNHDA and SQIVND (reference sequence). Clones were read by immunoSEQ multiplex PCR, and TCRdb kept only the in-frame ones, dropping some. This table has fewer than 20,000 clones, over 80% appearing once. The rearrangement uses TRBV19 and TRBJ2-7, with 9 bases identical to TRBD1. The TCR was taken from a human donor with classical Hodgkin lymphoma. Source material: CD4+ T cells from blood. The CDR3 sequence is CASSRLGQGSYEQYF. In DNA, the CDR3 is TGTGCCAGTAGCCGATTGGGACAGGGTAGTTACGAGCAGTACTTC.